This T cell receptor (beta chain) was retrieved from a study of identical twins. General study results and limits: Some out-of-frame alpha sequences were shared by twins, and these showed excess low generation probability.

The V and J ends lost 0 bases and 8 bases, in that order; junction bases with no gene match: 5. CDR3 length: 15 amino acids. Germline V gene lookup returns CDR1 SGDLS and CDR2 YYNGEE. This clonotype was recorded a few times. Its antigen remains unidentified. TCRdb recomputed calls from the 5' RACE reads with MiXCR, one row per CDR3 protein. This table holds 200,000 to 250,000 distinct CDR3 sequences, around 6.5% found once. The same data also went into a second study, on T cells expressing NK-cell markers.

The V call is TRBV9, the J call TRBJ2-1; 10 nucleotides match TRBD2. The origin of this receptor is a woman younger than 30 in good health. Input material: CD8+ T cells sorted from blood. The CDR3 DNA is TGTGCCAGCAGCGTAGGAACTAGCGGGGTCGATGAGCAGTTCTTC. Its protein product is CASSVGTSGVDEQFF. Drawing the rest from reference TRBV9 and TRBJ2-1, the complete variable domain is DSGVTQTPKHLITATGQRVTLRCSPRSGDLSVYWYQQSLDQGLQFLIQYYNGEERAKGNILERFSAQQFPDLHSELNLSSLELGDSALYFCASSVGTSGVDEQFFGPGTRLTVL.